The rows below give T cell receptor beta chains drawn from one sample of a study of cytomegalovirus exposure and HLA in healthy donors. Produced via immunoSEQ multiplex PCR; TCRdb's table is partial and in-frame only. The sample carries 120,000 or so clones, approximately 90% recorded once. The sequencing sample was made of PBMCs. The receptor set was obtained from a woman younger than 35 in good health and CMV-seronegative. Both conserved end residues are part of each CDR3. The D gene is left open where the match is weak. For some rows the clone size is stated as once, few or many, or as a class when expanded; others skip it.

d_call	v_call	clone_size	j_call	cdr3_nt	cdr3_aa
TRBD2	TRBV14	.	TRBJ2-2	TGTGCCAGCAGCCCAGCGGGAGGACCTTCGAACACCGGGGAGCTGTTTTTT	CASSPAGGPSNTGELFF
.	TRBV6-6	.	TRBJ2-7	TGTGCCAGCAGTTACTTAGTGTTCTACGAGCAGTACTTC	CASSYLVFYEQYF
.	TRBV18	.	TRBJ2-7	TGTGCCAGCTCACCGCAAACGGAGGACTACGAGCAGTACTTC	CASSPQTEDYEQYF
.	TRBV28	few	TRBJ1-2	TGTGCCAGCGTGCTGTCTGGACAAATAAATGGCTACACCTTC	CASVLSGQINGYTF
.	TRBV20-1	.	TRBJ2-7	TGCAGTGCTAGAAAGTCGGTCGAGCAGTACTTC	CSARKSVEQYF
.	TRBV7-9	.	TRBJ1-1	TGTGCCAGCAGCGCGACGGGGAAGAACACTGAAGCTTTCTTT	CASSATGKNTEAFF
TRBD1	TRBV28	.	TRBJ2-5	TGTGCCAGCAGTTTATCTCAGGGGGATGAGACCCAGTACTTC	CASSLSQGDETQYF
TRBD2	TRBV30	.	TRBJ2-7	TGTGCCTGGAGTGAGGGAGGGCTATCCTACGAGCAGTACTTC	CAWSEGGLSYEQYF
TRBD2	TRBV6-4	.	TRBJ2-2	TGTGCCAGCAGTGTTCCCGGCGGGGGTGGGGAGCTGTTTTTT	CASSVPGGGGELFF
.	TRBV5-1	.	TRBJ1-2	TGCGCCAGCAGCTCCCGACAGACCCAGAGAGATGGCTACACCTTC	CASSSRQTQRDGYTF
.	TRBV2	.	TRBJ2-1	TGTGCCAGCATGTCCGGGATCGGGCATGAGCAGTTCTTC	CASMSGIGHEQFF
TRBD1	TRBV7-9	.	TRBJ2-4	TGTGCCAGCAGCTTAGGGGACAGTGGGATTGACATTCAGTACTTC	CASSLGDSGIDIQYF
.	TRBV11-3	.	TRBJ2-7	TGTGCCAGCAGCTCCTATCGTAGCCCCTACGAGCAGTACTTC	CASSSYRSPYEQYF
.	TRBV5-1	.	TRBJ1-2	TGCGCCAGCAGCTTGGACAGAAGCTATGGCTACACCTTC	CASSLDRSYGYTF
.	TRBV7-7	.	TRBJ2-3	TGTGCTAGAGGGGGAGATACGCAGTATTTT	CARGGDTQYF
TRBD1	TRBV18	.	TRBJ1-5	TGTGCCAGCTCAGAGGGGACAGGGGCGTCTTGGCCCCAGCATTTT	CASSEGTGASWPQHF
.	TRBV7-9	.	TRBJ2-1	TGTGCCAGCAGCTTTCAGACTGCCGGTGAATCGGAGCAGTTCTTC	CASSFQTAGESEQFF
.	TRBV7-9	.	TRBJ1-2	TGTGCCAGCAGCTACCGTGAAGCCCTGGATGGCTACACCTTC	CASSYREALDGYTF
.	TRBV28	.	TRBJ1-1	TGTGCCAGCAGTTTTTTGAGGGCTGAAGCTTTCTTT	CASSFLRAEAFF
.	TRBV11-3	.	TRBJ2-7	TGTGCCAGCAGCTTAGATCTTCCTCAGCAGTACTTC	CASSLDLPQQYF
TRBD2	TRBV12-5	.	TRBJ2-5	TGTGCTAGTGGCCTCGGGGGGGCCGTTGAGACCCAGTACTTC	CASGLGGAVETQYF
TRBD2	TRBV2	.	TRBJ2-5	TGTGCCAGCAGTGAAAATCTAGCGGGGGGTGGGAAGACCCAGTACTTC	CASSENLAGGGKTQYF
.	TRBV5-1	.	TRBJ1-1	TGCGCCAGCAGCTTAAAAGGAGGGCTATTGAACACTGAAGCTTTCTTT	CASSLKGGLLNTEAFF
.	TRBV30	.	TRBJ2-1	TGTGCCTGGAGTCCGTTGAGCTCCTACAATGAGCAGTTCTTC	CAWSPLSSYNEQFF
.	TRBV5-6	.	TRBJ1-1	TGTGCCAGCAGCTTGCTGGGGGGGAACACTGAAGCTTTCTTT	CASSLLGGNTEAFF
TRBD2	TRBV6-1	few	TRBJ2-2	TGTGCCAGCAGAGAAGCGGGAGCGAACACCGGGGAGCTGTTTTTT	CASREAGANTGELFF
TRBD1	TRBV7-8	.	TRBJ1-1	TGTGCCAGCAGCTTAGCGTCGACAGGGGCCCCTTTGGGAGCTTTCTTT	CASSLASTGAPLGAFF
TRBD2	TRBV5-1	.	TRBJ2-7	TGCGCCAGCAGCAGAGGACTAGCGGGAGGGTACGAGCAGTACTTC	CASSRGLAGGYEQYF
TRBD2	TRBV5-4	.	TRBJ2-1	TGTGCCAGCAGCTTCGGGTCTAGCGGGGGGCTCAATGAGCAGTTCTTC	CASSFGSSGGLNEQFF
TRBD1	TRBV14	once	TRBJ1-6	TGTGCCAGCAGCCCATGGACAGGGTCGAATAATTCACCCCTCCACTTT	CASSPWTGSNNSPLHF